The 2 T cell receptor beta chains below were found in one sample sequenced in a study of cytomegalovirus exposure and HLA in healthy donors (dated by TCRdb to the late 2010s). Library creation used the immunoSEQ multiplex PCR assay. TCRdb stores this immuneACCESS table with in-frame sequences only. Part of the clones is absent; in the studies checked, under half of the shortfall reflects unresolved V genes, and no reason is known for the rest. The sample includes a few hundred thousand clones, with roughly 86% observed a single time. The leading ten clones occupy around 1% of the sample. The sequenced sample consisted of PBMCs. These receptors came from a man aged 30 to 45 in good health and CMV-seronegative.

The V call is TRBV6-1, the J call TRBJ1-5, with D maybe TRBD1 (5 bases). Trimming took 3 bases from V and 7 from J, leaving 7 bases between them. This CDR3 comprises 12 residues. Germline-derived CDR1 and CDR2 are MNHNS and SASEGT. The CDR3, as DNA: TGTGCCAGCAGTGAGGGGGGGCAGCCCCAGCATTTT. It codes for CASSEGGQPQHF.

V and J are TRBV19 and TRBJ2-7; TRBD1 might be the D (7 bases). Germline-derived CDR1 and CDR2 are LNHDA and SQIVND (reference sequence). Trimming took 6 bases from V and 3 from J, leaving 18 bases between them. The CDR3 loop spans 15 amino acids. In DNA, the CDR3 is TGTGCCAGTAGCCGTAGACAGGGAGGTATCTACGAGCAGTACTTC. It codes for CASSRRQGGIYEQYF.